This record looks at one TCR beta chain sequence and its context. This record comes from a study of shared T cell receptors in the human thymus. The data were produced by immunoSEQ multiplex PCR, yet TCRdb's version contains in-frame clones alone and is incomplete. The sample shows 700,000 or so clones, approximately 83% of them seen only once. Germline loops: CDR1 SNHLY, CDR2 FYNNEI. V dropped 0 bases and J dropped 5; count of bases not matched to a gene: 16. The CDR3 contains 19 residues. The same sample was also used in a study of human thymus T cells. That study reports: Healthy Finnish infants undergoing corrective surgery for congenital heart defects were the donors. Thymic resections from corrective heart surgery supplied the tissue. Biased V and J segment usage appeared in thymus and peripheral blood. A high degree of thymic repertoire overlap among unrelated individuals was reported in related research.

This sequence was found in a girl under three years old with a congenital heart defect. The sequenced sample was thymocytes. The V call is TRBV2, the J call TRBJ2-5; 9 bases agree with TRBD2. The CDR3 reads CASSEAGGCGGGARETQYF. CDR3 DNA sequence: TGTGCCAGCAGTGAAGCGGGGGGTTGTGGCGGGGGGGCCAGGGAGACCCAGTACTTC.